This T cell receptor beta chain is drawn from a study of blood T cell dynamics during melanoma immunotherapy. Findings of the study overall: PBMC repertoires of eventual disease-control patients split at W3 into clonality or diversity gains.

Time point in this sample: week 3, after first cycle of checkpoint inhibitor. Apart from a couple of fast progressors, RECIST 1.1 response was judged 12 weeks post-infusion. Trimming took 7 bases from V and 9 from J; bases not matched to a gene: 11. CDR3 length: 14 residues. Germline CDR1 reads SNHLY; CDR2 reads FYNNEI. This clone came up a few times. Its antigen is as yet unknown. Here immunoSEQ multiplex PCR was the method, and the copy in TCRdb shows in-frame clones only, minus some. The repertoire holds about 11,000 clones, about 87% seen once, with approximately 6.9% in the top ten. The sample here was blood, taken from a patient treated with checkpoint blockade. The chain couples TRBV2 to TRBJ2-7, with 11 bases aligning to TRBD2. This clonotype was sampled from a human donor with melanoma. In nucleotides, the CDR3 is TGTGCCAGCATTCAGCGAACTAGCGGGGGATTGCAGTACGTC. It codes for CASIQRTSGGLQYV.